The following is a T cell receptor (beta chain) sequence with its context. Its antigen is currently unknown. The data belong to a study of shared clonotypes between healthy human individuals. Across the study: Donors were a couple of women and a few men aged 18 to 49.

Libraries were prepared by immunoSEQ multiplex PCR; TCRdb keeps only in-frame clonotypes and omits some of them. Here the sample spans 2.5 million or so clones, approximately 92% being singletons. Study outcomes and limitations: Memory subsets had estimated richness that was generally smaller than that of naive subsets.

The V gene's germline CDR1 is GTSNPN and CDR2 SVGIG (reference sequence). V was shortened by 3 bases and J by 8 bases, with 14 bases between the two germline ends. The CDR3 runs to 14 residues. The sequence was collected from a man between 18 and 35 years old in good health. Material for sequencing was naive CD4+ T cells sorted from blood. Subset described: CD45RA+ positively selected. The V gene is TRBV30, the J gene TRBJ1-6; unclear D gene. The CDR3 region is CAWSPGESYSPLHF. CDR3 in DNA: TGTGCCTGGAGCCCGGGAGAGAGCTATTCACCCCTCCACTTT.